Following are 17 T cell receptor beta chains from one sample sequenced in a study of tumor-infiltrating lymphocytes in primary liver carcinoma. Total RNA and DNA came together from 20-30 mg of bulk tissue without cell sorting. From roughly 0.5 ug total RNA, TCR beta cDNA was generated with a primer in the constant region. Generation of the TCR beta libraries relied on three nested multiplex PCR rounds using slightly modified ARM-PCR. A C-beta reverse primer was combined with TRBV1-TRBV30 forward primers in the first two PCR rounds, and each round had 10 cycles. In TCRdb, the multiplex PCR reads were re-called with MiXCR into one record per CDR3 protein. The sample gives tens of thousands of distinct CDR3 sequences, 70% to 75% of which show up once; roughly 24% is in the top ten. The sequenced sample was liver tumor tissue from sampling region 3. Subset specified: tumor region T3, left-lateral pole. The receptors derive from a man aged 40-55 years with primary liver carcinoma and hepatitis B virus infection.

For this clonotype: An end of the junction does not agree with germline; a read error may underlie this. The chain employs TRBV7-9 and TRBJ2-7, with TRBD2 as a possible D gene (6 bases). CDR3 length: 15 amino acids. Germline V gives CDR1 SEHNR, CDR2 FQNEAQ (reference sequence). The CDR3 DNA is TGTGCCAACAGTAGAGCAGCGGGTGGGACCTACGAGCTGTACTTC. Protein sequence: CANSRAAGGTYELYF.

Concerning this clonotype itself: The conserved closing phenylalanine or tryptophan is absent in this CDR3, likely reflecting a read error. The DNA is omitted, as the CDR3 cannot be located on it reliably, and the CDR3 follows TCRdb's listing. V is TRBV29-1 and J is TRBJ1-1; the table assigns TRBD1, which was not confirmed against the DNA. In germline, CDR1 is SQVTM, CDR2 ANQGSEA. The CDR3 contains 15 residues when both ends are counted. The CDR3: CSVEAGDRSHLEAFL.

As for this clonotype: This is likely a read error, given that the CDR3 carries no conserved phenylalanine or tryptophan at its end. The chain recombines TRBV6-2 or TRBV6-3 with TRBJ1-1; D gene unclear. CDR3 size: 11 residues. From germline, CDR1 is MNHEY and CDR2 SVGEGT. The CDR3 DNA reads as TGCGCCAGCAGTTATGACACTGAAGCTTTCTCT. This encodes CASSYDTEAFS.

V and J are TRBV20-1 and TRBJ2-7, with 8 nucleotides matching TRBD1. The CDR3 runs 15 residues. Germline V lookup: CDR1 DFQATT, CDR2 SNEGSKA (reference sequence). V was pared by 3 bases and J by 4 bases, with 11 bases of the junction left unmatched. CDR3 amino acids: CSASSPRDRSYEQYF. DNA of the CDR3: TGCAGTGCTAGTTCGCCCCGGGACAGGTCGTACGAGCAGTACTTC.

As for this clonotype: Because the CDR3 is missing its conserved closing phenylalanine or tryptophan, this is likely a read error. The chain is built from TRBV12-3 or TRBV12-4 and TRBJ2-3; the D gene is possibly TRBD2 (5 bases). V was cut by 5 bases and J by 1 base, with 7 bases left in between. The CDR3 totals 13 residues. The CDR3 DNA is TGTGCCAGCAGTGCGGGCGGCACAGATACGCAGTATTCT. Residues: CASSAGGTDTQYS.

V and J are TRBV6-5 and TRBJ2-6; the match to TRBD1 covers 9 bases. V gave up 11 bases and J gave up 2 bases; unmatched junction bases: 16. From germline, CDR1 is MNHEY and CDR2 SVGAGI. The CDR3 length is 18 residues. In nucleotides, the CDR3 is TGTGCCGGCAATCTTTGGACAGGGGTGAAAGCTGGGGCCAACGTCCTGACTTTC. It specifies CAGNLWTGVKAGANVLTF.

A note on this clonotype: Germline is not matched at one junction end, which may reflect a read error. DNA of the CDR3: TGTGCCAACAGTCAAGCGGGATCTTGGGAGACCCATCACTTC. It yields the protein CANSQAGSWETHHF. The rearrangement joins TRBV6-5 to TRBJ2-5; 7 bases line up with TRBD2. The CDR3 is 14 amino acids. Germline CDR1 and CDR2: MNHEY and SVGAGI.

This clonotype was recorded many times. The chain joins TRBV7-9 to TRBJ2-3; 8 positions match TRBD2. The V segment lost 1 base and the J segment 1 base; nucleotides outside the gene matches: 4. Germline V lookup: CDR1 SEHNR, CDR2 FQNEAQ (reference sequence). The CDR3 has 16 amino acids. This CDR3 reads CASSLEAGGGTDTQYF. The CDR3 DNA follows: TGTGCCAGCAGCTTAGAGGCGGGAGGAGGCACAGATACGCAGTATTTT.

A remark on this clonotype: In this CDR3 the conserved last residue, phenylalanine or tryptophan, is missing, so a read error is likely. It is unclear where the CDR3 begins or ends on the DNA, so no DNA is shown, and the CDR3 is as TCRdb lists it. The chain uses TRBV11-2 and TRBJ1-1; the D segment call TRBD1 is taken from the table without a DNA check. The length of the CDR3 is 15 amino acids, counting both ends. The V gene's germline CDR1 is SGHAT and CDR2 FQNNGV. The CDR3 spells CASSFNRGPNIEAFL.

To note about this clonotype: Just one base apart from a much larger clone, this may be a read error. The CDR3 loop reads CATSQYYEKQFF. CDR3 coding DNA: TGTGCCACCTCACAGTACTATGAAAAACAGTTTTTT. The chain combines TRBV28 with TRBJ1-4; D gene ambiguous. The germline CDR1 and CDR2 sequences are MDHEN and SYDVKM. This CDR3 spans 12 amino acids.

The chain is built from TRBV2 and TRBJ2-3; the D is unclear. The V gene's germline CDR1 is SNHLY and CDR2 FYNNEI. With 7 bases removed from V and 3 bases from J, the gap between germline ends came to 14 bases. The CDR3 length is 14 residues. This CDR3 reads CASKAPARTDTQYF. CDR3 bases: TGTGCCAGCAAGGCCCCGGCAAGGACAGATACGCAGTATTTT.

This clonotype appeared once. The chain is built from TRBV7-9 and TRBJ2-3; the D is unclear. There are 18 residues in the CDR3. Looked up from germline, CDR1 is SEHNR and CDR2 is FQNEAQ (reference sequence). V gave up 2 bases and J gave up 0 bases, with 18 bases separating them. CDR3 protein: CASSLKRQCLSSTDTQYF. The CDR3 DNA sequence: TGTGCCAGCAGCTTAAAACGTCAGTGTCTCTCTAGCACAGATACGCAGTATTTT. The full variable domain, with the rest looked up from reference TRBV7-9 and TRBJ2-3, is DTGVSQNPRHKITKRGQNVTFRCDPISEHNRLYWYRQTLGQGPEFLTYFQNEAQLEKSRLLSDRFSAERPKGSFSTLEIQRTEQGDSAMYLCASSLKRQCLSSTDTQYFGPGTRLTVL.

Concerning this clonotype itself: The germline gene is not matched at one end of the junction; a read error may be the cause. V is TRBV11-2 and J is TRBJ2-7, with 14 positions matching TRBD2. CDR3 size: 18 residues. CDR1 is SGHAT, CDR2 FQNNGV, per germline. CDR3: CTSSLSVRLAGGWYEQYF. CDR3 DNA sequence: TGTACCAGCAGCTTATCCGTTAGACTAGCGGGAGGGTGGTACGAGCAGTACTTC.

In its sample, this clonotype was seen once. The conserved phenylalanine or tryptophan is not found at the CDR3 terminus, so this likely reflects a read error. The DNA is left out, because the CDR3 cannot be placed on it with certainty; the CDR3 is given as TCRdb lists it. The chain is built from TRBV28 and TRBJ2-7. With termini counted, the CDR3 has 12 amino acids. Per the germline V gene, CDR1 is MDHEN and CDR2 is SYDVKM. The CDR3 is CASSDFNYDQCL.

About this clonotype: Its ends do not fully match the called genes, so a read error is possible. V usage is TRBV4-1 and J usage is TRBJ2-2, with D possibly being TRBD2 (5 bases). The CDR3 covers 15 residues. In germline, CDR1 is MGHRA, CDR2 YSYEKL. CDR3 sequence reads: CASSQEAANTGELFF. CDR3 bases: TGCGCCAGCAGCCAAGAAGCTGCTAACACCGGGGAACTGTTTTTT.

Written as DNA, the CDR3 is TGCAGCGTCACAGCAGGGGCCCAAATGGACACTGAAGCTTTCTTT. It translates to CSVTAGAQMDTEAFF. The V and J genes are TRBV29-1 and TRBJ1-1; maybe TRBD1 (6 bases). V lost 6 bases and J lost 3, with 20 bases in between. CDR1 and CDR2 from the germline V gene are SQVTM and ANQGSEA. CDR3 length: 15 residues.

With regard to this clonotype: No conserved phenylalanine or tryptophan ends this CDR3, so it is likely a read error. The chain couples TRBV29-1 to TRBJ2-7, with D perhaps matching TRBD2 (5 bases). The DNA end favors TRBJ2-1, so the J call may be wrong. The CDR3 contains 13 residues. Germline values: CDR1 SQVTM, CDR2 ANQGSEA. In nucleotides, the CDR3 is TGCAGCGTAGGAAGCGGTGCGTCCCACGAGCAGTTCTTA. It yields the protein CSVGSGASHEQFL.